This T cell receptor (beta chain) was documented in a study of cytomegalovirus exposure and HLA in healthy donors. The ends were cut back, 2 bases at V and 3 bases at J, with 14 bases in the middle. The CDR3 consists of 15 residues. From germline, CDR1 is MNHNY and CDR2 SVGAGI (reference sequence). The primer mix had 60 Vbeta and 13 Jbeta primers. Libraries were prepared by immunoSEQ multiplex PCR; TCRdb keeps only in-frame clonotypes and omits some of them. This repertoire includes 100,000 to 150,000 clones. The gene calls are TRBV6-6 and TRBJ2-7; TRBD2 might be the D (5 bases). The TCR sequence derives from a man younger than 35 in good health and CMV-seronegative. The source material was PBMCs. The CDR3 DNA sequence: TGTGCCAGCAGTTACGTTGGAGGCCCCATCTACGAGCAGTACTTC. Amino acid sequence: CASSYVGGPIYEQYF.